This entry lists 20 T cell receptor beta chains sequenced from one sample in a study of identical twins. TCRdb re-called the 5' RACE reads through MiXCR, storing one row per CDR3 protein. The sample records 1.5 million to 2 million distinct CDR3 sequences, around 33% being singletons. What was sequenced was cord blood. Receptors were obtained from a newborn girl in good health.

The V and J genes are TRBV20-1 and TRBJ1-2; no firm D call. The CDR3 sequence is 13 residues long. The V end was cut by 0 bases, the J end by 1 base, with 6 bases between. Germline lookup yields CDR1 DFQATT and CDR2 SNEGSKA (reference sequence). Here the CDR3 reads CSAREPVNYGYTF. CDR3 sequence (DNA): TGCAGTGCTAGAGAGCCAGTTAACTATGGCTACACCTTC.

V and J are TRBV7-2 and TRBJ2-1, with 9 nucleotides matching TRBD2. CDR3 size: 15 residues. Per the germline V gene, CDR1 is SGHTA and CDR2 is FQGNSA. J gave up 6 bases and V 5 bases, and 8 bases lay outside the gene matches. Here the CDR3 DNA reads TGTGCCAGCAGCGCTCCGGGACTAGCTTCCAATGAGCAGTTCTTC. Protein sequence: CASSAPGLASNEQFF.

In this sample, this clonotype turned up a few times. The chain recombines TRBV7-2 with TRBJ2-7; TRBD1 aligns across 8 bases. V gave up 5 bases and J gave up 2 bases; unmatched junction bases: 8. CDR1 SGHTA and CDR2 FQGNSA come from the germline V gene. There are 15 residues in the CDR3. The CDR3 DNA reads TGTGCCAGCAGCCCGGGACAGGTAGTGGCCTACGAGCAGTACTTC. As protein: CASSPGQVVAYEQYF.

This clonotype was seen more than once but under ten times. The chain has TRBV24-1 and TRBJ2-5; D could derive from TRBD1 or TRBD2 (6 bases each). CDR1 KGHDR and CDR2 SFDVKD come from the germline V gene. CDR3 length equals 17 residues. V lost 2 bases and J lost 2, with 17 bases in between. The CDR3 DNA follows: TGTGCCACCAGTGATTCCCGGGGTATAGGGGGGCAAGAGACCCAGTACTTC. This gives the protein CATSDSRGIGGQETQYF.

The chain carries TRBV5-1 and TRBJ2-5, with a weak D call TRBD2 (6 bases). The CDR3 sequence is 16 residues long. V was trimmed by 7 bases and J by 4 bases, leaving 23 bases between them. Germline V gene lookup returns CDR1 SGHRS and CDR2 YFSETQ. CDR3 sequence reads: CASGLGTLYNRETQYF. CDR3 DNA: TGCGCCAGCGGCCTTGGGACTCTTTATAACCGAGAGACCCAGTACTTC.

The genes are TRBV6-1 and TRBJ1-1; D is possibly TRBD1 (6 bases). The V end was cut by 6 bases, the J end by 0 bases, with 14 bases between. CDR3 size: 15 residues. Per germline, CDR1 MNHNS and CDR2 SASEGT. The CDR3 nucleotides are TGTGCCAGCAGGGGCGACAGGCTCTTGAACACTGAAGCTTTCTTT. It specifies CASRGDRLLNTEAFF.

The CDR3 DNA reads TGCAGTGCTAGAGATATCGGGGGGGTCTTCTCTAAAGAGACCCAGTACTTC. Encoded protein: CSARDIGGVFSKETQYF. The chain employs TRBV20-1 and TRBJ2-5, with 8 bases identical to TRBD2. The CDR3 contains 17 residues. The ends lost 0 bases at V and 3 bases at J; junction bases unmatched: 12. Germline V CDR1 and CDR2: DFQATT, SNEGSKA (reference sequence).

This clonotype was counted a few times. The chain couples TRBV5-1 to TRBJ2-7, with 7 bases aligning to TRBD2. Germline CDR1 is SGHRS and CDR2 is YFSETQ. The CDR3 has 14 residues. J lost 2 bases, V lost 4 bases, and 6 bases had no gene match. As DNA, the CDR3 is TGCGCCAGCAGCGTCCGGGACTATCCCTACGAGCAGTACTTC. Its translation: CASSVRDYPYEQYF.

This clonotype appeared a few times. V usage is TRBV4-1 and J usage is TRBJ2-7; 9 positions match TRBD2. From germline, CDR1 is MGHRA and CDR2 YSYEKL. J lost 2 bases, V lost 4 bases, and 6 bases had no gene match. This CDR3 is 15 amino acids long. The CDR3 is CASSPIAGVPYEQYF. The CDR3 DNA reads TGCGCCAGCAGCCCCATAGCGGGAGTCCCCTACGAGCAGTACTTC.

The V and J genes are TRBV5-5 and TRBJ1-2, with D hard to call. This CDR3 has 16 residues. CDR1 is SGHKS, CDR2 YYEKEE, per germline (reference sequence). V was pared by 4 bases and J by 0 bases, with 16 bases between. CDR3 nucleotide sequence: TGTGCCAGCAGCCCGACATTTTTGGAGGCTAACTATGGCTACACCTTC. Translated: CASSPTFLEANYGYTF.

The V and J genes are TRBV14 and TRBJ2-3, with 7 bases aligning to TRBD1. The germline gives CDR1 SGHDN, CDR2 FVKESK. V dropped 4 bases and J dropped 4; count of bases not matched to a gene: 8. The CDR3 is 15 amino acids. CDR3 DNA sequence: TGTGCCAGCAGCCGGAATCGACAGGGACCAGATACGCAGTATTTT. This encodes CASSRNRQGPDTQYF.

The chain employs TRBV10-3 and TRBJ2-2; TRBD2 is a possible D gene (6 bases). Germline V gives CDR1 ENHRY, CDR2 SYGVKD. Trimming left V 8 bases short and J 5 bases short, with 15 bases between. There are 14 residues in the CDR3. CDR3 loop: CAIRTGLPTGELFF. The CDR3 DNA sequence: TGTGCCATCCGGACGGGACTCCCGACCGGGGAGCTGTTTTTT.

The gene calls are TRBV6-1 and TRBJ2-1, with TRBD2 matching 9 bases. The V gene's germline CDR1 is MNHNS and CDR2 SASEGT. V gave up 7 bases and J gave up 4 bases; unmatched junction bases: 11. The CDR3 has 16 amino acids. The CDR3 loop reads CASTVPGLAGYNEQFF. CDR3 nucleotides: TGTGCCAGCACCGTCCCGGGGCTAGCGGGGTACAATGAGCAGTTCTTC.

This clonotype was counted between two and nine times. The chain uses TRBV25-1 and TRBJ1-1; a possible D gene is TRBD1 (5 bases). The CDR3 is 17 residues long. Germline V gives CDR1 MGHDK, CDR2 SYGVNS. V lost 1 base to trimming and J lost 0 bases, with 15 bases between them. The CDR3 DNA reads TGTGCCAGCAGTGAATCCCGGACATGGGGAATGAACACTGAAGCTTTCTTT. This gives the protein CASSESRTWGMNTEAFF. Supplemented by reference TRBV25-1 and TRBJ1-1, the full variable domain reads EADIYQTPRYLVIGTGKKITLECSQTMGHDKMYWYQQDPGMELHLIHYSYGVNSTEKGDLSSESTVSRIRTEHFPLTLESARPSHTSQYLCASSESRTWGMNTEAFFGQGTRLTVV.

This clonotype has only a few counts. This chain links TRBV7-6 with TRBJ2-7, with 9 bases lining up with TRBD2. Germline trimming cut 2 bases from V and 2 bases from J; bases unmatched to any gene: 13. The CDR3 runs to 18 residues. Germline loops: CDR1 SGHVS, CDR2 FNYEAQ. The CDR3 sequence is CASSLNERGAYYPYEQYF. The CDR3 bases are TGTGCCAGCAGCTTAAATGAGCGGGGGGCCTATTACCCCTACGAGCAGTACTTC.

This clonotype has a handful of counts. This rearrangement joins TRBV20-1 to TRBJ1-2; D not certain. Trimming cost V 1 base and J 2 bases, with 8 bases left between them. This CDR3 has 13 residues. Germline CDR1 and CDR2: DFQATT and SNEGSKA (reference sequence). CDR3 amino acids: CSARAWVNYGYTF. CDR3 bases: TGCAGTGCTAGAGCGTGGGTAAACTATGGCTACACCTTC.

This sequence joins TRBV9 and TRBJ2-3; 10 nucleotides agree with TRBD2. The CDR3 spans 14 residues. Trimming at V came to 5 bases and at J to 6 bases, leaving 6 bases not matched to a gene. Germline V gene sequence: CDR1 SGDLS, CDR2 YYNGEE. Here the CDR3 reads CASRSGGASDTQYF. DNA of the CDR3: TGTGCCAGCAGGAGCGGGGGGGCATCGGATACGCAGTATTTT.

In its sample, this clonotype was seen a few times. This chain uses TRBV7-9 with TRBJ2-7; the D gene is possibly TRBD2 (5 bases). V gave up 6 bases and J gave up 3 bases, with 12 bases separating them. This CDR3 has 13 residues. Germline CDR1 SEHNR, CDR2 FQNEAQ (reference sequence). The CDR3 DNA is TGTGCCAGCAGGGGATTGGGAGACTACGAGCAGTACTTC. It codes for CASRGLGDYEQYF.

This sequence joins TRBV7-2 and TRBJ2-5, with a tentative D call TRBD1 (5 bases). This CDR3 spans 15 amino acids. The V gene lost 6 bases and the J gene lost 11 bases, with 25 bases spanning the gap. Germline loops: CDR1 SGHTA, CDR2 FQGNSA. The CDR3 DNA sequence: TGTGCCAGCAGACCTGACAGACTGGTATACAATGAGCAGTACTTC. Its protein product is CASRPDRLVYNEQYF.

There are a few counts of this clonotype. In DNA, the CDR3 is TGCAGCGGGGGCAGGCGCTACAATGAGCAGTTCTTC. Encoded protein: CSGGRRYNEQFF. The chain recombines TRBV20-1 with TRBJ2-1, with D possibly being TRBD1 or TRBD2 (6 bases each). Germline V gene data show CDR1 as DFQATT and CDR2 as SNEGSKA (reference sequence). The CDR3 consists of 12 residues.